These T cell receptor beta chains were read from a single sample in a study of T cells after posttransplantation cyclophosphamide. Repertoires were generated with immunoSEQ multiplex PCR, while TCRdb's copy carries only in-frame clones and drops some. The data hold fewer than 40,000 clones, with about 90% observed a single time. The sequenced material came from naive CD4+ T cells sorted from PBMCs. These receptors all come from a woman aged 60 to 75 in good health, CMV-negative, and a related stem cell transplant donor. Each CDR3 is given with its conserved first and last residue. Fields, in order: J gene, clone size, D gene, V gene, CDR3 length, CDR3 DNA, CDR3 protein. A D gene is named only where the DNA matches it firmly. For some rows the clone size is stated as once, few or many, or as a class when expanded; others skip it.

J: TRBJ2-5; size: NA; D: NA; V: TRBV5-4; length: 15; DNA: TGTGCCAGCAGCAAGCGGGACACGGGGGGAGAGACCCAGTACTTC; CDR3: CASSKRDTGGETQYF
J: TRBJ1-1; size: NA; D: NA; V: TRBV6-5; length: 15; DNA: TGTGCCAGCAGCCGGCCAGCGGGCATGAACACTGAAGCTTTCTTT; CDR3: CASSRPAGMNTEAFF
J: TRBJ1-1; size: NA; D: NA; V: TRBV19; length: 13; DNA: TGTGCCAGTAGTGCAAGAACGGACACTGAAGCTTTCTTT; CDR3: CASSARTDTEAFF
J: TRBJ1-4; size: few; D: NA; V: TRBV10-1; length: 14; DNA: TGCGCCAGCAGTGAAGCAGGCCGTGATGAAAAACTGTTTTTT; CDR3: CASSEAGRDEKLFF
J: TRBJ2-1; size: NA; D: TRBD2; V: TRBV6-5; length: 14; DNA: TGTGCCAGCAGGACGACTAGCGGTTACAATGAGCAGTTCTTC; CDR3: CASRTTSGYNEQFF
J: TRBJ2-1; size: NA; D: NA; V: TRBV7-2; length: 13; DNA: TGTGCCAGCAGCTTAAGAGGGAGCAATGAGCAGTTCTTC; CDR3: CASSLRGSNEQFF
J: TRBJ2-7; size: NA; D: TRBD2; V: TRBV7-9; length: 14; DNA: TGTGCCAGCAGACCTAGCGGTAGCTCCTACGAGCAGTACTTC; CDR3: CASRPSGSSYEQYF
J: TRBJ1-6; size: NA; D: NA; V: TRBV19; length: 16; DNA: TGTGCCAGTAGTACAGGGTCTGGATCCTATAATTCACCCCTCCACTTT; CDR3: CASSTGSGSYNSPLHF
J: TRBJ2-1; size: NA; D: NA; V: TRBV5-1; length: 15; DNA: TGCGCCAGCAGCGGCCGGGACAACTCCTACAATGAGCAGTTCTTC; CDR3: CASSGRDNSYNEQFF
J: TRBJ2-2; size: few; D: NA; V: TRBV7-3; length: 14; DNA: TGTGCCAGCAGCTCATTGACAGATTCCGGGGAGCTGTTTTTT; CDR3: CASSSLTDSGELFF
J: TRBJ1-2; size: NA; D: NA; V: TRBV6-4; length: 14; DNA: TGTGCCAGCAGTCCAGAGCGGGGGCCCTATGGCTACACCTTC; CDR3: CASSPERGPYGYTF
J: TRBJ1-3; size: NA; D: NA; V: TRBV9; length: 16; DNA: TGTGCCAGCAGCGTAGAAGGACAGCACTCTGGAAACACCATATATTTT; CDR3: CASSVEGQHSGNTIYF
J: TRBJ2-3; size: once; D: TRBD2; V: TRBV9; length: 16; DNA: TGTGCCAGCACCCAAGGACTAGCGGGGGGCCCGGATACGCAGTATTTT; CDR3: CASTQGLAGGPDTQYF
J: TRBJ2-2; size: NA; D: NA; V: TRBV5-1; length: 14; DNA: TGCGCCAGCAGCTACAGGGAGAACACCGGGGAGCTGTTTTTT; CDR3: CASSYRENTGELFF
J: TRBJ2-5; size: NA; D: TRBD2; V: TRBV5-6; length: 13; DNA: TGTGCCAGCAGCCGCCCGGGAGGGGAGACCCAGTACTTC; CDR3: CASSRPGGETQYF
J: TRBJ1-3; size: NA; D: NA; V: TRBV7-8; length: 17; DNA: TGTGCCAGCAGCTTAGCCCTCCCATCCAGCTCTGGAAACACCATATATTTT; CDR3: CASSLALPSSSGNTIYF
J: TRBJ2-7; size: NA; D: NA; V: TRBV7-2; length: 16; DNA: TGTGCCAGCAGCTTAAATTACCTGGTCGGACCGGGGGAGCAGTACTTC; CDR3: CASSLNYLVGPGEQYF
J: TRBJ2-1; size: NA; D: NA; V: TRBV10-3; length: 13; DNA: TGTGCCATCAGTGCCGGAGCTGGTGATGAGCAGTTCTTC; CDR3: CAISAGAGDEQFF
J: TRBJ1-6; size: NA; D: NA; V: TRBV27; length: 17; DNA: TGTGCCAGAGAGACTGACAGACCCCCCTTCTATAATTCACCCCTCCACTTT; CDR3: CARETDRPPFYNSPLHF
J: TRBJ2-1; size: once; D: NA; V: TRBV28; length: 15; DNA: TGTGCCAGCAGTATACTACAGGGCCCCAACAATGAGCAGTTCTTC; CDR3: CASSILQGPNNEQFF
J: TRBJ1-2; size: NA; D: NA; V: TRBV20-1; length: 11; DNA: TGCAGTCCCCGCAGGGAGGATGGCTACACCTTC; CDR3: CSPRREDGYTF
J: TRBJ2-3; size: once; D: TRBD2; V: TRBV7-9; length: 17; DNA: TGTGCCAGCAGCTTAGCGGGGAGCGGGGGACTCACAGATACGCAGTATTTT; CDR3: CASSLAGSGGLTDTQYF
J: TRBJ1-1; size: NA; D: NA; V: TRBV7-8; length: 14; DNA: TGTGCCAGCAGCTTAGCAGAAGGGGGCACTGAAGCTTTCTTT; CDR3: CASSLAEGGTEAFF
J: TRBJ1-3; size: NA; D: NA; V: TRBV19; length: 18; DNA: TGTGCCAGTAGTATAAGACAGAAGGTGGTCTTCTCTGGAAACACCATATATTTT; CDR3: CASSIRQKVVFSGNTIYF
J: TRBJ1-6; size: NA; D: NA; V: TRBV6-5; length: 15; DNA: TGTGCCAGCAGTTCCTTGAGGGGGAAGGGGTCACCCCTCCACTTT; CDR3: CASSSLRGKGSPLHF
J: TRBJ2-2; size: NA; D: TRBD1; V: TRBV9; length: 16; DNA: TGTGCCAGCAGCGCCGGACAGGGGAGGGACACCGGGGAGCTGTTTTTT; CDR3: CASSAGQGRDTGELFF
J: TRBJ2-7; size: NA; D: NA; V: TRBV28; length: 12; DNA: TGTGCCAGCCAACAAGGGGGCTACGAGCAGTACTTC; CDR3: CASQQGGYEQYF
J: TRBJ2-5; size: NA; D: TRBD2; V: TRBV7-9; length: 15; DNA: TGTGCCAGCAGACTAGTCCTAGCGGGATCAGAGACCCAGTACTTC; CDR3: CASRLVLAGSETQYF
J: TRBJ2-7; size: once; D: NA; V: TRBV21-1; length: 14; DNA: TGTGCCAGCAGCAAAGAAGGGGATTCCTACGAGCAGTACTTC; CDR3: CASSKEGDSYEQYF
J: TRBJ1-1; size: NA; D: NA; V: TRBV12-5; length: 17; DNA: TGTGCTAGTGGTTTGGTAACCCGCAGACACGAAGACACTGAAGCTTTCTTT; CDR3: CASGLVTRRHEDTEAFF
J: TRBJ2-7; size: NA; D: NA; V: TRBV19; length: 15; DNA: TGTGCCAGTAGTTCCAGCGGACGGAGCACCTACGAGCAGTACTTC; CDR3: CASSSSGRSTYEQYF
J: TRBJ2-6; size: NA; D: NA; V: TRBV7-7; length: 16; DNA: TGTGCCAGCAGCTCAGGAACGCGAGCTGGGGCCAACGTCCTGACTTTC; CDR3: CASSSGTRAGANVLTF
J: TRBJ2-1; size: NA; D: TRBD2; V: TRBV7-2; length: 14; DNA: TGTGCCAGCAGCTTACTAAGCGGGGAGCATGAGCAGTTCTTC; CDR3: CASSLLSGEHEQFF